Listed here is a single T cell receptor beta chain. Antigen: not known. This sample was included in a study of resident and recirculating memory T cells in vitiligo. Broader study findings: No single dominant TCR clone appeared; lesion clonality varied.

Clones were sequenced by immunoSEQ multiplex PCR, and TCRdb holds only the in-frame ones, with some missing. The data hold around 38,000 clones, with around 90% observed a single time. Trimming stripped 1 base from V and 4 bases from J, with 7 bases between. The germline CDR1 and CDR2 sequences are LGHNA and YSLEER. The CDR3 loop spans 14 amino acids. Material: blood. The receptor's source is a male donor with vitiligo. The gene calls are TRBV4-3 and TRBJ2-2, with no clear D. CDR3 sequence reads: CASSQARGTGELFF. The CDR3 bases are TGCGCCAGCAGCCAAGCGCGTGGCACCGGGGAGCTGTTTTTT.